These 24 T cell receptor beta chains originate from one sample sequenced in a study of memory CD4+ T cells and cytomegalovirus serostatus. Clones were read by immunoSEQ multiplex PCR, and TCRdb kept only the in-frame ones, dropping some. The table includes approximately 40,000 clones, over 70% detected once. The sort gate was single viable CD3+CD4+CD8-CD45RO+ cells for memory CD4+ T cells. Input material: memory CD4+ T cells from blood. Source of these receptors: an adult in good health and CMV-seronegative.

This CDR3 is CASSQQGRNQPQHF. As DNA, the CDR3 is TGTGCCAGCAGTCAACAGGGGCGAAATCAGCCCCAGCATTTT. The chain joins TRBV28 to TRBJ1-5; 7 bases align to TRBD1. The germline gives CDR1 MDHEN, CDR2 SYDVKM. With 5 bases clipped from V and 4 bases from J, the junction kept 5 bases outside the gene matches. The CDR3 contains 14 residues.

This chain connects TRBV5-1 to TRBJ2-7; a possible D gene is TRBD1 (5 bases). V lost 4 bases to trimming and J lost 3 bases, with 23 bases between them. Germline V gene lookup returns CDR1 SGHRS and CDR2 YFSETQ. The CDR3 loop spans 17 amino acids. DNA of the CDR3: TGCGCCAGCAGCAAAAGACAAGACAGAAGCTTTTTCTACGAGCAGTACTTC. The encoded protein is CASSKRQDRSFFYEQYF.

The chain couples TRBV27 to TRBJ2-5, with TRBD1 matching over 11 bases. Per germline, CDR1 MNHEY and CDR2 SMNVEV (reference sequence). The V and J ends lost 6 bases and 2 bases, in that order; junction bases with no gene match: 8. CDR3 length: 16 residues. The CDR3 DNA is TGTGCCAGCAGGAAACCGGGACAGGGGGGACAAGAGACCCAGTACTTC. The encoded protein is CASRKPGQGGQETQYF.

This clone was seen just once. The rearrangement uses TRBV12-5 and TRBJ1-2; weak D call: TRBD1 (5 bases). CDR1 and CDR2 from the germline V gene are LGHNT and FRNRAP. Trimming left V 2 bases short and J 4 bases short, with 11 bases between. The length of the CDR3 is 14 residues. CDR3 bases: TGTGCTAGTGGTTTGCCGACAGCTGCCTATGGCTACACCTTC. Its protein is CASGLPTAAYGYTF.

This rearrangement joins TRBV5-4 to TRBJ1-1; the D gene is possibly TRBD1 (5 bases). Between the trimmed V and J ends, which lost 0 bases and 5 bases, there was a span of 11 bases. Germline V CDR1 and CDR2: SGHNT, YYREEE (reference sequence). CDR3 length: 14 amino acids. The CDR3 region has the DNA TGTGCCAGCAGCTTGGAGGGTTGGGGGACTGAAGCTTTCTTT. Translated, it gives CASSLEGWGTEAFF.

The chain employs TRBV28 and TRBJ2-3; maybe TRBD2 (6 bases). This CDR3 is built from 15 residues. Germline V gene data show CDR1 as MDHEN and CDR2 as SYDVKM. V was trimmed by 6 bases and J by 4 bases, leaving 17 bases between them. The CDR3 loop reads CASSYTRGGADTQYF. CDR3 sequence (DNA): TGTGCCAGCAGCTACACCCGGGGAGGTGCAGATACGCAGTATTTT. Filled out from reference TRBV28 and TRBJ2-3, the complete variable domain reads DVKVTQSSRYLVKRTGEKVFLECVQDMDHENMFWYRQDPGLGLRLIYFSYDVKMKEKGDIPEGYSVSREKKERFSLILESASTNQTSMYLCASSYTRGGADTQYFGPGTRLTVL.

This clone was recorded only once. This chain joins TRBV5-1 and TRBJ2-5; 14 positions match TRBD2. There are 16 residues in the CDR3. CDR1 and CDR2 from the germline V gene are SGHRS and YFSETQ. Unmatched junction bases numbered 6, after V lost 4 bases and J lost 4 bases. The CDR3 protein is CASSDPGLAGAETQYF. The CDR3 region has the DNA TGCGCCAGCAGCGACCCGGGACTAGCGGGGGCAGAGACCCAGTACTTC.

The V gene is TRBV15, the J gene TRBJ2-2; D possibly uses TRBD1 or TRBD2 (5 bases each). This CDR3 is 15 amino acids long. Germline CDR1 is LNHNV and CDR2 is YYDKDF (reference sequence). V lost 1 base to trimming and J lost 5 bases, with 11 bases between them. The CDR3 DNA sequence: TGTGCCACCAGCAGAGGGGGGATAGCTACCGGGGAGCTGTTTTTT. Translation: CATSRGGIATGELFF.

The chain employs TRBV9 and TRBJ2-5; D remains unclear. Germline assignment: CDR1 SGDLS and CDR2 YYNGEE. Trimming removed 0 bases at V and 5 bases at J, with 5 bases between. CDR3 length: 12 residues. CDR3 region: CASSVDEETQYF. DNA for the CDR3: TGTGCCAGCAGCGTAGATGAGGAGACCCAGTACTTC.

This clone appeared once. The DNA for the CDR3 is TGTGCCAGCAGCCCCACTAGCGGCACAGATACGCAGTATTTT. Translating gives CASSPTSGTDTQYF. This chain joins TRBV5-8 and TRBJ2-3; 7 nucleotides align to TRBD2. This CDR3 has 14 residues. Germline values: CDR1 SGHTS, CDR2 YDEGEE. V shed 4 bases, J shed 1 base, and the junction held 3 bases outside the gene matches.

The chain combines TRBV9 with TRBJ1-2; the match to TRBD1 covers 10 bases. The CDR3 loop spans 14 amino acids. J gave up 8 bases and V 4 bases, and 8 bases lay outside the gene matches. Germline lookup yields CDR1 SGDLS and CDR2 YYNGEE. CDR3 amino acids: CASSPRQGARGYTF. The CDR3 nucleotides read TGTGCCAGCAGCCCCCGACAGGGGGCGCGCGGCTACACCTTC.

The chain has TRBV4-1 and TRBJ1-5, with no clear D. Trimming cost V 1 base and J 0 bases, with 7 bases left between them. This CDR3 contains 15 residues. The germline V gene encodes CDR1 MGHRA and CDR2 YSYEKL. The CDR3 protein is CASSQVPASNQPQHF. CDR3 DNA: TGCGCCAGCAGCCAAGTACCAGCTAGCAATCAGCCCCAGCATTTT.

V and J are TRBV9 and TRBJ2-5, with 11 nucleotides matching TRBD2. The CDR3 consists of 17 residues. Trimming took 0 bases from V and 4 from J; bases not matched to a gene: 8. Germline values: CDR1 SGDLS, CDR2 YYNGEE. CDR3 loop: CASSVGDSGGAGETQYF. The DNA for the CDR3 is TGTGCCAGCAGCGTAGGGGATAGCGGGGGGGCGGGAGAGACCCAGTACTTC. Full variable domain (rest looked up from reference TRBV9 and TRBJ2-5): DSGVTQTPKHLITATGQRVTLRCSPRSGDLSVYWYQQSLDQGLQFLIQYYNGEERAKGNILERFSAQQFPDLHSELNLSSLELGDSALYFCASSVGDSGGAGETQYFGPGTRLLVL.

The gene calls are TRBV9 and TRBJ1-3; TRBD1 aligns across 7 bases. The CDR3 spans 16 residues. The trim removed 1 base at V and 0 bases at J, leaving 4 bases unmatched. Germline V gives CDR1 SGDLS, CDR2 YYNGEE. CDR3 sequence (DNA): TGTGCCAGCAGCGTACTAACAGGGGACTCTGGAAACACCATATATTTT. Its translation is CASSVLTGDSGNTIYF.

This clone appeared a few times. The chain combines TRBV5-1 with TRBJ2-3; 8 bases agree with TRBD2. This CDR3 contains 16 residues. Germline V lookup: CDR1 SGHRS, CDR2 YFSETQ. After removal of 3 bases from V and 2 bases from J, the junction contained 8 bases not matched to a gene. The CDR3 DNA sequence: TGCGCCAGCAGCTCGGAGCGGGGGCGGGCCACAGATACGCAGTATTTT. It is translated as CASSSERGRATDTQYF.

The CDR3 region has the DNA TGTGCCAGCAGCTTAAGGACTAGCGGGAGTGAGACCCAGTACTTC. It codes for CASSLRTSGSETQYF. This chain connects TRBV5-4 to TRBJ2-5; 13 bases are a match to TRBD2. The germline V gene has CDR1 SGHNT and CDR2 YYREEE (reference sequence). The CDR3 covers 15 residues. After removal of 2 bases from V and 5 bases from J, the junction contained 3 bases not matched to a gene.

This CDR3 reads CAWMQGKGYTF. The CDR3 region has the DNA TGTGCCTGGATGCAGGGTAAAGGCTACACCTTC. This chain joins TRBV30 and TRBJ1-2; D possibly corresponds to TRBD1 (5 bases). Trimming removed 4 bases at V and 8 bases at J, with 11 bases between. Germline V gives CDR1 GTSNPN, CDR2 SVGIG (reference sequence). This CDR3 comprises 11 residues.

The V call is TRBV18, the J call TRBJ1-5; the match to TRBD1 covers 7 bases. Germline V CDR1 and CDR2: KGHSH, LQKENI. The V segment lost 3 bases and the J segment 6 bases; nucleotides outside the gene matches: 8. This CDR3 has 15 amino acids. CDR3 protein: CASSPNAGGSQPQHF. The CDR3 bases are TGTGCCAGCTCACCCAACGCAGGGGGGAGTCAGCCCCAGCATTTT.

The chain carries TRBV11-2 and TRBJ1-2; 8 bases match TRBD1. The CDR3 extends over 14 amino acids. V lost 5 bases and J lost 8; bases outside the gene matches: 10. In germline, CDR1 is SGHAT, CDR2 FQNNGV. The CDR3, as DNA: TGTGCCAGCAGCATAACGCGGACAGGGAGAGGCTACACCTTC. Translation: CASSITRTGRGYTF. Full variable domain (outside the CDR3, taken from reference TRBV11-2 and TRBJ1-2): EAGVAQSPRYKIIEKRQSVAFWCNPISGHATLYWYQQILGQGPKLLIQFQNNGVVDDSQLPKDRFSAERLKGVDSTLKIQPAKLEDSAVYLCASSITRTGRGYTFGSGTRLTVV.

In nucleotides, the CDR3 is TGTGCCAGCAGCGATGACAGGGTGTACGGTCAGCCCCAGCATTTT. The encoded protein is CASSDDRVYGQPQHF. J is TRBJ1-5 and V is TRBV7-9; 7 nucleotides match TRBD1. Per germline, CDR1 SEHNR and CDR2 FQNEAQ (reference sequence). This CDR3 has 15 amino acids. The V segment lost 5 bases and the J segment 6 bases; nucleotides outside the gene matches: 10.

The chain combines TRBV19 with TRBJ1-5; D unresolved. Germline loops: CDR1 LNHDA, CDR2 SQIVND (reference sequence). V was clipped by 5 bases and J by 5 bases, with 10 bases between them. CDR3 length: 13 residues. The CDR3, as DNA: TGTGCCAGTAGTTTGTCCAAAGATCAGCCCCAGCATTTT. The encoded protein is CASSLSKDQPQHF.

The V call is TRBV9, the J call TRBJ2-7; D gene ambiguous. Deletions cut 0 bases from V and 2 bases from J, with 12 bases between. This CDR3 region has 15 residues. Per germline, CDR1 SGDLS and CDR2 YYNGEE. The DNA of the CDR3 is TGTGCCAGCAGCGTAGGGTACACCACTGCCTACGAGCAGTACTTC. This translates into CASSVGYTTAYEQYF.

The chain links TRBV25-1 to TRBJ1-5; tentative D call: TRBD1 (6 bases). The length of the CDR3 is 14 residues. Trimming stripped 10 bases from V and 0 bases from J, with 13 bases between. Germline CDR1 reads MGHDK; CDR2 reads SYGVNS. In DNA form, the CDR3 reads TGTGCCACCAGGGACACCCGTAGCAATCAGCCCCAGCATTTT. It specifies CATRDTRSNQPQHF.

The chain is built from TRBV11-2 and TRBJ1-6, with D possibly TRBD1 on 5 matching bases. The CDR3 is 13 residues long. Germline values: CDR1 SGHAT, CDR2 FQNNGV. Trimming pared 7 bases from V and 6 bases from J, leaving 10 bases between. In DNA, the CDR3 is TGTGCCAGCAACAGGCAATCTAATTCACCCCTCCACTTT. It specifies CASNRQSNSPLHF.